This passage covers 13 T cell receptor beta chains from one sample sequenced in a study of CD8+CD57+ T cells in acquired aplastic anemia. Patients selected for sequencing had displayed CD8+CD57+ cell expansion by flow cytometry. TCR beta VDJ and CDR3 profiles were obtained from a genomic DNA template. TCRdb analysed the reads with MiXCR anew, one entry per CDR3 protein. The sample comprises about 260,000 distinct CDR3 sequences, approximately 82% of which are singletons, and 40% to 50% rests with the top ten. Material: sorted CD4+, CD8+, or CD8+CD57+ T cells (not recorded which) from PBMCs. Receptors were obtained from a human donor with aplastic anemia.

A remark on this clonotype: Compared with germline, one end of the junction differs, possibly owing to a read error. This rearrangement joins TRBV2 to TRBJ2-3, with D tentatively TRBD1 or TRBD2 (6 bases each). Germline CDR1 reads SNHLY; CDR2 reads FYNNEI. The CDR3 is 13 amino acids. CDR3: CASGDGGTDQQFF. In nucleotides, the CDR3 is TGTGCCAGCGGGGACGGGGGCACTGATCAGCAGTTTTTT.

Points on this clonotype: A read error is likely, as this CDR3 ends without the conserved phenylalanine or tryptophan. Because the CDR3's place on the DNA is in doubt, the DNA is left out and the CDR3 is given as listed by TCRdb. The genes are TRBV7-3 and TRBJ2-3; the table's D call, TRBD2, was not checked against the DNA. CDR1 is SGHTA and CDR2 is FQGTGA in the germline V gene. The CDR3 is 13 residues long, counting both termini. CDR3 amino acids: CASSYGGTDRESH.

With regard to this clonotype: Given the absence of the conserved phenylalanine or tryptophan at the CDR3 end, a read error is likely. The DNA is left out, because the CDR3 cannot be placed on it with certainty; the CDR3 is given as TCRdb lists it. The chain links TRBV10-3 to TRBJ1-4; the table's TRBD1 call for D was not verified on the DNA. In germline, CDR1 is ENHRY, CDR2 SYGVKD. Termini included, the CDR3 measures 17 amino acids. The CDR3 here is CAISQGDLDNQPQHLFD.

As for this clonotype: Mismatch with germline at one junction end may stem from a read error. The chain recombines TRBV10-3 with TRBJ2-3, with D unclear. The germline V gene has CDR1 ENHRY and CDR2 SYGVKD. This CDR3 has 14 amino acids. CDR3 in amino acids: CASSTLGSSDTQYF. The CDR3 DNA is TGTGCCAGCAGTACCTTGGGAAGCTCAGATACGCAGTATTTC.

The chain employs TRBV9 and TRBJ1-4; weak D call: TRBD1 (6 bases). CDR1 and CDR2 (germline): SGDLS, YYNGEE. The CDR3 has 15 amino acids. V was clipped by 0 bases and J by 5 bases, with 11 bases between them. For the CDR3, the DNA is TGTGCCAGCAGCGTAGGGACAGCACCAAATGAAAAACTGTTTTTT. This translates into CASSVGTAPNEKLFF.

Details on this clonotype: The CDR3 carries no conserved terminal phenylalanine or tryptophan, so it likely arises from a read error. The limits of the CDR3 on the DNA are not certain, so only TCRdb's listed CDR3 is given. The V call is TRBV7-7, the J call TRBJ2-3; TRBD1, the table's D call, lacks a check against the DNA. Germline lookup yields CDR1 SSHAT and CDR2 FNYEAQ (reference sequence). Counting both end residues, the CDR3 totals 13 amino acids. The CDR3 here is CAPRIGATEPKHS.

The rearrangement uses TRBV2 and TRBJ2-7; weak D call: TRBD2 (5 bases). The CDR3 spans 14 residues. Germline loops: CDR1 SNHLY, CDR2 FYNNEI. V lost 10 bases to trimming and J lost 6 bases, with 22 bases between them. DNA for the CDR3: TGTGCCACCAGCGGCCTGGAGCTAGTCCTCGAGCAGTACTTC. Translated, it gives CATSGLELVLEQYF.

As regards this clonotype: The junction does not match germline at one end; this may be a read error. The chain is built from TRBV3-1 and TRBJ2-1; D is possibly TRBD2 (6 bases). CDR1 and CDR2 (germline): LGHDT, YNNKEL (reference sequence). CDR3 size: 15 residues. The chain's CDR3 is CASSQFAGGKNDQFF. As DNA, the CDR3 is TGTGCCAGCAGCCAATTCGCGGGCGGGAAGAATGACCAGTTCTTC.

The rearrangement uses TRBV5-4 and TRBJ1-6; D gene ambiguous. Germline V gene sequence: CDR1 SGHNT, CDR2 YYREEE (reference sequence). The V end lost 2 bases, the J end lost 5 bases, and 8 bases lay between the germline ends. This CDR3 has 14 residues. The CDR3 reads CASSFQRNNSPLHF. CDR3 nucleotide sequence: TGTGCCAGCAGCTTTCAAAGAAATAATTCACCCCTCCACTTT.

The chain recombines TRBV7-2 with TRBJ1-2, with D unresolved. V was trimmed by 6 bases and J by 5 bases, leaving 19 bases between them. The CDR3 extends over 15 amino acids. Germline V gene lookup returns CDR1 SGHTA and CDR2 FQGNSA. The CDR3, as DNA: TGTGCCAGCAGACCTAAGGAGGCCACGAGATATGGCTACACCTTC. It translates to CASRPKEATRYGYTF. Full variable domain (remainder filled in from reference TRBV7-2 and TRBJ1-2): GAGVSQSPSNKVTEKGKDVELRCDPISGHTALYWYRQSLGQGLEFLIYFQGNSAPDKSGLPSDRFSAERTGGSVSTLTIQRTQQEDSAVYLCASRPKEATRYGYTFGSGTRLTVV.

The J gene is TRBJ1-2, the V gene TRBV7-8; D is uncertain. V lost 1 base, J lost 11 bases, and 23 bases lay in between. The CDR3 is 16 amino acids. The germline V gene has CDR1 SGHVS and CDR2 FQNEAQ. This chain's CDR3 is CASSLEADANRYRYTF. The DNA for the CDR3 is TGTGCCAGCAGCTTAGAGGCAGACGCTAATAGATATCGGTACACCTTC.

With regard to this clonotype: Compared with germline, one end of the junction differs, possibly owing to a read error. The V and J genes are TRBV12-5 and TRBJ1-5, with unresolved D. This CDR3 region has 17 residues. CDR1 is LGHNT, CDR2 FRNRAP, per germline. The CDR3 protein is CASGPAPSMNSNQPQHF. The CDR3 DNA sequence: TGCGCTAGTGGCCCAGCGCCCTCGATGAATAGCAATCAGCCCCAGCATTTT.

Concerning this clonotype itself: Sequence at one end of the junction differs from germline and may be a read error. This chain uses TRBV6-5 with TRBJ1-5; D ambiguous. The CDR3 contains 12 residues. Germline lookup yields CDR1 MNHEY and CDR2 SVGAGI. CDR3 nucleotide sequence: TGCGCCAGCACTACGTCCAATCAGCCCCAGCATTTT. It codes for CASTTSNQPQHF.